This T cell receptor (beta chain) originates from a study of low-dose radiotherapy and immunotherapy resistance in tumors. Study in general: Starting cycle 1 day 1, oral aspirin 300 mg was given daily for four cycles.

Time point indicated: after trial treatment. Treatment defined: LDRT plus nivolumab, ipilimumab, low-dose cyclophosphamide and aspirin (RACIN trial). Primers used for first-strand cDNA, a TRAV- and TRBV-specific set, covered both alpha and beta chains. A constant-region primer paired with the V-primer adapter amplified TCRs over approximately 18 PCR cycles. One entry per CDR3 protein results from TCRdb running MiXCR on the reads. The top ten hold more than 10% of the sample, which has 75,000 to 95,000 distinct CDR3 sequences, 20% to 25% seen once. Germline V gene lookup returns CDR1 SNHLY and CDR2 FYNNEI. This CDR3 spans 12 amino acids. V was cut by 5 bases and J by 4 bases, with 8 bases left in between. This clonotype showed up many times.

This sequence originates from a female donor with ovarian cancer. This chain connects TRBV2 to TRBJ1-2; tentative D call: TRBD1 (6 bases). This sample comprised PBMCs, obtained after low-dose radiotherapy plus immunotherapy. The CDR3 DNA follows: TGTGCCAGCAGTCAGGACAGCTATGGCTACACCTTC. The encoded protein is CASSQDSYGYTF.